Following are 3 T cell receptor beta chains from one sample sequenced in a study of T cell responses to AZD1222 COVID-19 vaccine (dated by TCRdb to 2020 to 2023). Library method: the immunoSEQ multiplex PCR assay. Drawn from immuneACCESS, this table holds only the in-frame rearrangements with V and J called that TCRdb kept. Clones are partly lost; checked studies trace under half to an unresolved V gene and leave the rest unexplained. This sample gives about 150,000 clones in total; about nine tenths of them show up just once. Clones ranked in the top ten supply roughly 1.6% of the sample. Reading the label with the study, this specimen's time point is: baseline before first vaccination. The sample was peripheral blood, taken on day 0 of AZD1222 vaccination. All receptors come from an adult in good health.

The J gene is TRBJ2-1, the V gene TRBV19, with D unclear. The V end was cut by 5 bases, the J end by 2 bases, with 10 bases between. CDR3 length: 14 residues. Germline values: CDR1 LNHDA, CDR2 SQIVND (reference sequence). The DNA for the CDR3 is TGTGCCAGTAGTCCCGCAGTCACCTACAATGAGCAGTTCTTC. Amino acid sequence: CASSPAVTYNEQFF.

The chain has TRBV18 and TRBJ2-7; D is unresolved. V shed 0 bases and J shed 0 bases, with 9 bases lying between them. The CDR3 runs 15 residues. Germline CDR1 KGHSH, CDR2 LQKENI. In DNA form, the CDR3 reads TGTGCCAGCTCACCACCGAGAGGATACTCCTACGAGCAGTACTTC. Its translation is CASSPPRGYSYEQYF.

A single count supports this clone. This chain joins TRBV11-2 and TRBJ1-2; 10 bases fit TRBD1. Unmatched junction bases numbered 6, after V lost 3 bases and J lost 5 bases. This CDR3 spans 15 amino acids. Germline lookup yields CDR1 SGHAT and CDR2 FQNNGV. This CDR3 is CASSFLRDRGYGYTF. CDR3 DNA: TGTGCCAGCAGCTTTCTTAGGGACAGGGGATATGGCTACACCTTC.